Each of the 27 T cell receptor beta chains below was sequenced from the same sample in a study of cytomegalovirus exposure and HLA in healthy donors. In the PCR, 60 Vbeta and 13 Jbeta primers were used. TCRdb's table, derived via immunoSEQ multiplex PCR, lists solely in-frame clones and lacks some. Altogether approximately 150,000 clones are present, 76% being singletons, with the ten largest covering about 3.1%. Sequencing used PBMCs. The receptors come from a male donor in good health and CMV-seronegative.

The genes are TRBV7-8 and TRBJ1-1; 9 nucleotides agree with TRBD1. The V and J ends lost 4 bases and 7 bases, in that order; junction bases with no gene match: 4. Germline assignment: CDR1 SGHVS and CDR2 FQNEAQ. This CDR3 contains 13 residues. The CDR3 spells CASSYLTGGEAFF. The CDR3 DNA reads as TGTGCCAGCAGCTACTTGACAGGGGGTGAAGCTTTCTTT.

V gene TRBV4-3 combines with J gene TRBJ2-7, with D tentatively TRBD2 (6 bases). The ends were cut back, 0 bases at V and 1 base at J, with 13 bases in the middle. The CDR3 is made up of 16 amino acids. The germline V gene encodes CDR1 LGHNA and CDR2 YSLEER. The CDR3 DNA sequence: TGCGCCAGCAGCCAAGACCGGTCTAGCGTATCCTACGAGCAGTACTTC. It yields the protein CASSQDRSSVSYEQYF.

This clone was seen a few times. The rearrangement links TRBV7-8 to TRBJ2-2; D is possibly TRBD1 (5 bases). Germline CDR1 and CDR2: SGHVS and FQNEAQ. Trimming stripped 1 base from V and 5 bases from J, with 11 bases between. The CDR3 extends over 15 amino acids. Here the CDR3 reads CASSLETVGTGELFF. The CDR3 DNA follows: TGTGCCAGCAGCTTAGAGACAGTTGGTACCGGGGAGCTGTTTTTT.

The V and J genes are TRBV6-6 and TRBJ1-1, with a weak D call TRBD1 (6 bases). The CDR3 runs 14 residues. V was trimmed by 0 bases and J by 1 base, leaving 6 bases between them. Germline V lookup: CDR1 MNHNY, CDR2 SVGAGI (reference sequence). This CDR3 is CASSYSTGNTEAFF. CDR3 sequence (DNA): TGTGCCAGCAGTTACTCGACAGGGAACACTGAAGCTTTCTTT.

V gene TRBV15 combines with J gene TRBJ2-7; 8 bases fit TRBD2. Germline CDR1 and CDR2: LNHNV and YYDKDF (reference sequence). CDR3 length: 16 residues. With 0 bases clipped from V and 0 bases from J, the junction kept 4 bases outside the gene matches. This CDR3 reads CATSRDLAGGSYEQYF. For the CDR3, the DNA is TGTGCCACCAGCAGAGATCTGGCGGGAGGCTCCTACGAGCAGTACTTC. Full variable domain (rest looked up from reference TRBV15 and TRBJ2-7): DAMVIQNPRYQVTQFGKPVTLSCSQTLNHNVMYWYQQKSSQAPKLLFHYYDKDFNNEADTPDNFQSRRPNTSFCFLDIRSPGLGDTAMYLCATSRDLAGGSYEQYFGPGTRLTVT.

This chain uses TRBV4-3 with TRBJ1-5, with 8 bases matching TRBD1. This CDR3 is built from 17 residues. V lost 1 base and J lost 2; bases outside the gene matches: 7. CDR1 is LGHNA and CDR2 is YSLEER in the germline V gene. As DNA, the CDR3 is TGCGCCAGCAGCCAAGGGAACACAGGGGGGCGCAATCAGCCCCAGCATTTT. Residues: CASSQGNTGGRNQPQHF.

In its sample, this clone was seen a few times. The chain uses TRBV6-5 and TRBJ2-2, with TRBD2 identical over 7 bases. The germline V gene encodes CDR1 MNHEY and CDR2 SVGAGI. After removal of 6 bases from V and 2 bases from J, the junction contained 6 bases not matched to a gene. The CDR3 has 15 residues. CDR3 residues: CASRIAGSNTGELFF. For the CDR3, the DNA is TGTGCCAGCAGAATAGCGGGCTCCAACACCGGGGAGCTGTTTTTT.

With regard to this clone: In this CDR3 the conserved last residue, phenylalanine or tryptophan, is missing, so a read error is likely. CDR3 coding DNA: TGCGCCAGCGGGACAGGGGGCTATAATTCACCCCTCCACCTT. It yields the protein CASGTGGYNSPLHL. The chain carries TRBV5-1 and TRBJ1-6; 11 bases align to TRBD1. The V and J ends lost 7 bases and 3 bases, in that order; junction bases with no gene match: 0. The CDR3 contains 14 residues. Germline lookup yields CDR1 SGHRS and CDR2 YFSETQ.

The V and J genes are TRBV28 and TRBJ1-5, with TRBD1 identical over 7 bases. J lost 4 bases, V lost 5 bases, and 8 bases had no gene match. Germline CDR1 reads MDHEN; CDR2 reads SYDVKM. CDR3 size: 15 residues. The chain's CDR3 is CASSVPGTDNQPQHF. The CDR3 DNA follows: TGTGCCAGCAGTGTTCCTGGGACAGATAATCAGCCCCAGCATTTT.

V gene TRBV9 combines with J gene TRBJ2-7; no reliable D call. V lost 0 bases, J lost 4 bases, and 14 bases lay in between. The V gene's germline CDR1 is SGDLS and CDR2 YYNGEE. The CDR3 length is 15 residues. CDR3 coding DNA: TGTGCCAGCAGCGTAGGAGGAGAGAGCCCTTACGAGCAGTACTTC. Amino acid sequence: CASSVGGESPYEQYF. The variable domain in full, with the rest retrieved from reference TRBV9 and TRBJ2-7, is DSGVTQTPKHLITATGQRVTLRCSPRSGDLSVYWYQQSLDQGLQFLIQYYNGEERAKGNILERFSAQQFPDLHSELNLSSLELGDSALYFCASSVGGESPYEQYFGPGTRLTVT.

The J gene is TRBJ2-3, the V gene TRBV9; 7 bases agree with TRBD1. CDR3 size: 16 residues. Unmatched junction bases numbered 4, after V lost 0 bases and J lost 0 bases. The V gene's germline CDR1 is SGDLS and CDR2 YYNGEE. The CDR3 sequence: CASSVAGGSSTDTQYF. The CDR3 nucleotides read TGTGCCAGCAGCGTAGCAGGGGGATCTAGCACAGATACGCAGTATTTT.

This chain joins TRBV29-1 and TRBJ2-7; maybe TRBD2 (6 bases). The germline V and J ends were trimmed by 3 bases and 0 bases, with 15 bases remaining between them. The CDR3 is 15 amino acids. Germline V gives CDR1 SQVTM, CDR2 ANQGSEA. The CDR3 protein is CSVEYAGKSSYEQYF. DNA of the CDR3: TGCAGCGTTGAGTACGCGGGGAAAAGCTCCTACGAGCAGTACTTC.

V usage is TRBV5-1 and J usage is TRBJ2-3; 11 bases match TRBD1. The CDR3 runs 16 residues. Losses at the gene ends were 2 bases for V and 6 bases for J; bases not matched to a gene: 8. CDR1 is SGHRS and CDR2 is YFSETQ in the germline V gene. CDR3 in DNA: TGCGCCAGCAGCTTACCGGACAGGGGGCGAAGGGATACGCAGTATTTT. This translates into CASSLPDRGRRDTQYF.

In this sample, this clone turned up once. This rearrangement joins TRBV10-3 to TRBJ2-2, with a tentative D call TRBD1 (5 bases). V was pared by 7 bases and J by 1 base, with 13 bases between. This CDR3 spans 15 amino acids. Germline V gene data show CDR1 as ENHRY and CDR2 as SYGVKD. The CDR3 sequence is CAINLGPLNTGELFF. The CDR3 DNA reads TGTGCCATCAACCTGGGGCCTTTGAACACCGGGGAGCTGTTTTTT.

The rearrangement joins TRBV6-1 to TRBJ2-4; 7 nucleotides line up with TRBD2. V lost 2 bases to trimming and J lost 5 bases; unmatched junction nucleotides: 9. Germline V gene sequence: CDR1 MNHNS, CDR2 SASEGT. The CDR3 covers 16 residues. The CDR3 is CASSETGGPLQNIQYF. CDR3 DNA sequence: TGTGCCAGCAGTGAAACGGGAGGTCCTCTTCAAAACATTCAGTACTTC.

The gene calls are TRBV7-9 and TRBJ1-1; 7 bases align to TRBD1. V lost 5 bases to trimming and J lost 6 bases; unmatched junction nucleotides: 6. The length of the CDR3 is 13 residues. CDR1 and CDR2 from the germline V gene are SEHNR and FQNEAQ (reference sequence). The CDR3 sequence is CASSPWTGAEAFF. CDR3 coding DNA: TGTGCCAGCAGCCCCTGGACAGGAGCTGAAGCTTTCTTT.

The chain employs TRBV27 and TRBJ1-1; D may be TRBD1 (5 bases). The germline V and J ends were trimmed by 6 bases and 1 base, with 15 bases remaining between them. This CDR3 has 15 residues. CDR1 is MNHEY, CDR2 SMNVEV, per germline (reference sequence). The chain's CDR3 is CASSRKPQGNTEAFF. DNA of the CDR3: TGTGCCAGCAGCCGCAAGCCCCAGGGGAACACTGAAGCTTTCTTT.

In regard to this clone: Different DNA sequences within this sample yield the same CDR3. The chain's CDR3 is CASRRTGSYEQYF. For the CDR3, the DNA is TGTGCCAGCAGACGGACAGGATCCTACGAGCAGTACTTC. This chain links TRBV6-5 with TRBJ2-7, with 7 nucleotides matching TRBD1. This CDR3 is 13 amino acids long. Germline V CDR1 and CDR2: MNHEY, SVGAGI. The J segment lost 1 base and the V segment lost 6 bases, leaving 3 bases of the junction unmatched.

The chain joins TRBV4-1 to TRBJ2-7; D ambiguous. This CDR3 is 15 amino acids long. Trimming shortened V by 4 bases and J by 0 bases, and 13 bases separated the two germline ends. Germline V gene lookup returns CDR1 MGHRA and CDR2 YSYEKL. CDR3 amino acids: CASSPVVVSSYEQYF. In DNA, the CDR3 is TGCGCCAGCAGCCCCGTGGTTGTGAGCTCCTACGAGCAGTACTTC.

This clone was seen only a few times. The chain combines TRBV28 with TRBJ2-7; possibly TRBD1 for D (6 bases). This CDR3 spans 14 amino acids. Germline V gene sequence: CDR1 MDHEN, CDR2 SYDVKM. V dropped 6 bases and J dropped 0 bases, with 12 bases sitting between them. The CDR3 spells CASSTGPLSYEQYF. DNA of the CDR3: TGTGCCAGCAGCACAGGGCCCCTCTCCTACGAGCAGTACTTC.

The chain carries TRBV18 and TRBJ2-7, with TRBD2 matching over 9 bases. The V gene end was trimmed by 1 base and the J gene end by 5 bases; junction bases not matched to a gene: 9. Germline CDR1 reads KGHSH; CDR2 reads LQKENI. CDR3 length: 16 amino acids. CDR3: CASSPQVIAGGHEQYF. The CDR3, as DNA: TGTGCCAGCTCACCACAGGTTATTGCGGGAGGGCACGAGCAGTACTTC.

The chain carries TRBV7-6 and TRBJ2-3; 12 nucleotides agree with TRBD2. Germline trimming cut 1 base from V and 1 base from J; bases unmatched to any gene: 0. CDR1 SGHVS and CDR2 FNYEAQ come from the germline V gene. The CDR3 is 16 residues long. This chain's CDR3 is CASSLGLAGGTDTQYF. The CDR3 DNA is TGTGCCAGCAGCTTAGGACTAGCGGGGGGCACAGATACGCAGTATTTT.

The chain employs TRBV6-6 and TRBJ1-1; no clear D gene. CDR3 length equals 10 residues. The germline CDR1 and CDR2 sequences are MNHNY and SVGAGI (reference sequence). V was clipped by 6 bases and J by 10 bases, with 9 bases between them. The CDR3 bases are TGTGCCAGCAGAGACATCCGAGCTTTCTTT. Protein sequence: CASRDIRAFF.

The V and J genes are TRBV6-6 and TRBJ2-3, with a possible D match to TRBD2 (6 bases). The germline V gene has CDR1 MNHNY and CDR2 SVGAGI (reference sequence). There are 11 residues in the CDR3. V was clipped by 11 bases and J by 6 bases, with 12 bases between them. The CDR3 DNA follows: TGTGCCGGTTTAGCGGTGGATACGCAGTATTTT. Amino acids: CAGLAVDTQYF.

J is TRBJ2-5 and V is TRBV27, with TRBD1 matching over 11 bases. CDR1 MNHEY and CDR2 SMNVEV come from the germline V gene (reference sequence). The CDR3 sequence is 14 residues long. Trimming took 7 bases from V and 5 from J; bases not matched to a gene: 6. For the CDR3, the DNA is TGTGCCAGCACCAGGACAGGGGGCCGGGAGACCCAGTACTTC. Its translation: CASTRTGGRETQYF.

V is TRBV9 and J is TRBJ1-6, with a weak D call TRBD1 (6 bases). V lost 4 bases and J lost 9, with 20 bases in between. Germline V gene data show CDR1 as SGDLS and CDR2 as YYNGEE. This CDR3 has 16 residues. Written as DNA, the CDR3 is TGTGCCAGCAGCCCCGGCTCGCAGGGGTTAGGTTCACCCCTCCACTTT. Protein sequence: CASSPGSQGLGSPLHF.

The chain recombines TRBV30 with TRBJ2-7; possibly TRBD2 for D (5 bases). Deletions cut 2 bases from V and 6 bases from J, with 17 bases between. Germline V gene sequence: CDR1 GTSNPN, CDR2 SVGIG (reference sequence). This CDR3 spans 14 amino acids. For the CDR3, the DNA is TGTGCCTGGAGTCCCCCCCCGGGATGGGGCGAGCAGTACTTC. Residues: CAWSPPPGWGEQYF.